One sample yielded the 30 T cell receptor beta chains listed below, sequenced in a study of cytomegalovirus exposure and HLA in healthy donors. The PCR employed 60 Vbeta primers together with 13 Jbeta primers. The repertoire was sequenced with immunoSEQ multiplex PCR; TCRdb's copy has only in-frame clones and lacks some. Among 55,000 or so clones listed, 70% to 85% were seen once. The material sequenced was PBMCs. These receptor sequences come from a man aged 50 to 60 in good health and CMV-seronegative.

The V and J genes are TRBV4-3 and TRBJ2-7; TRBD1 might be the D (6 bases). The V and J ends lost 1 base and 5 bases respectively, with 12 bases between them. The CDR3 length is 14 residues. Germline CDR1 is LGHNA and CDR2 is YSLEER. The CDR3 bases are TGCGCCAGCAGCCAAGGGCACAGGGTCCACGAGCAGTACTTC. Translating gives CASSQGHRVHEQYF.

V is TRBV18 and J is TRBJ1-1, with 9 nucleotides matching TRBD1. The germline V gene encodes CDR1 KGHSH and CDR2 LQKENI. This CDR3 has 15 amino acids. V trimming: 3 bases; J trimming: 4 bases; junction bases outside the gene matches: 6. The CDR3 spells CASSPLDRGITEAFF. CDR3 bases: TGTGCCAGCTCACCGCTGGACAGGGGAATCACTGAAGCTTTCTTT. The full variable domain, rest sourced from reference TRBV18 and TRBJ1-1, is NAGVMQNPRHLVRRRGQEARLRCSPMKGHSHVYWYRQLPEEGLKFMVYLQKENIIDESGMPKERFSAEFPKEGPSILRIQQVVRGDSAAYFCASSPLDRGITEAFFGQGTRLTVV.

The rearrangement uses TRBV19 and TRBJ1-2; D call uncertain. The CDR3 covers 13 residues. V lost 5 bases and J 1 base, leaving 8 bases between the germline ends. Per the germline V gene, CDR1 is LNHDA and CDR2 is SQIVND (reference sequence). The DNA for the CDR3 is TGTGCCAGTAGTCGAGACATTAACTATGGCTACACCTTC. Translation: CASSRDINYGYTF.

The chain has TRBV6-1 and TRBJ1-3; D may be TRBD1 (6 bases). V lost 6 bases and J 2 bases, leaving 14 bases between the germline ends. The CDR3 totals 15 residues. Germline values: CDR1 MNHNS, CDR2 SASEGT. The CDR3 DNA reads as TGTGCCAGCAGCGACTCGGACAGAGCTGGAAACACCATATATTTT. Its translation: CASSDSDRAGNTIYF.

This clone was counted a few times. This chain links TRBV19 with TRBJ1-5; no reliable D call. The ends were cut back, 5 bases at V and 0 bases at J, with 11 bases in the middle. This CDR3 contains 15 residues. Looked up from germline, CDR1 is LNHDA and CDR2 is SQIVND (reference sequence). CDR3 nucleotide sequence: TGTGCCAGTAGTGTCGACATCTATAGCAATCAGCCCCAGCATTTT. This sequence encodes CASSVDIYSNQPQHF.

This clone was detected once. This chain joins TRBV7-9 and TRBJ1-2, with D possibly TRBD1 on 6 matching bases. CDR3 length: 13 amino acids. The germline V gene has CDR1 SEHNR and CDR2 FQNEAQ (reference sequence). Trimming left V 5 bases short and J 2 bases short, with 9 bases between. The chain's CDR3 is CASSPGQNYGYTF. In DNA form, the CDR3 reads TGTGCCAGCAGCCCTGGACAGAACTATGGCTACACCTTC.

The chain couples TRBV19 to TRBJ1-2; 9 bases match TRBD1. CDR1 LNHDA and CDR2 SQIVND come from the germline V gene (reference sequence). The V gene end was trimmed by 6 bases and the J gene end by 5 bases; junction bases not matched to a gene: 7. This CDR3 contains 14 residues. The CDR3 region has the DNA TGTGCCAGTAGAGCACCGGGACAGGGTTATGGCTACACCTTC. Its translation: CASRAPGQGYGYTF.

This clone was seen a single time. The chain links TRBV18 to TRBJ1-2, with D hard to call. Trimming shortened V by 3 bases and J by 2 bases, and 10 bases separated the two germline ends. Germline CDR1 KGHSH, CDR2 LQKENI. The CDR3 totals 14 residues. The chain's CDR3 is CASSPIFPNYGYTF. As DNA, the CDR3 is TGTGCCAGCTCACCTATATTCCCCAACTATGGCTACACCTTC.

This clone was seen a handful of times. The V and J genes are TRBV28 and TRBJ1-3; D remains unclear. The germline V gene encodes CDR1 MDHEN and CDR2 SYDVKM. Trimming stripped 3 bases from V and 7 bases from J, with 13 bases between. This CDR3 has 14 residues. The CDR3 DNA reads TGTGCCAGCAGTTTTCTCGCCGGAGGGAACACCATATATTTT. Its translation is CASSFLAGGNTIYF.

The J gene is TRBJ1-1, the V gene TRBV29-1; D may be TRBD1 (5 bases). V gave up 5 bases and J gave up 4 bases, with 11 bases separating them. CDR3 length equals 12 residues. CDR1 is SQVTM, CDR2 ANQGSEA, per germline. The CDR3 protein is CSVMTDVTEAFF. CDR3 in DNA: TGCAGCGTTATGACAGACGTCACTGAAGCTTTCTTT.

The chain carries TRBV27 and TRBJ1-1, with D perhaps matching TRBD1 (5 bases). Germline lookup yields CDR1 MNHEY and CDR2 SMNVEV (reference sequence). Trimming removed 3 bases from V and 5 bases from J, with 10 bases in between. The CDR3 loop spans 13 amino acids. The CDR3 bases are TGTGCCAGCAGTTTTGCAGGGAGGACTGAAGCTTTCTTT. Residues: CASSFAGRTEAFF.

The chain uses TRBV7-9 and TRBJ2-7; D is unresolved. The V gene's germline CDR1 is SEHNR and CDR2 FQNEAQ (reference sequence). The CDR3 contains 15 residues. The V end was cut by 6 bases, the J end by 2 bases, with 17 bases between. The CDR3 DNA reads TGTGCCAGCAGGCCCGAAAACGTCGAGACCTACGAGCAGTACTTC. Protein product: CASRPENVETYEQYF. Supplemented by reference TRBV7-9 and TRBJ2-7, the full variable domain reads DTGVSQNPRHKITKRGQNVTFRCDPISEHNRLYWYRQTLGQGPEFLTYFQNEAQLEKSRLLSDRFSAERPKGSFSTLEIQRTEQGDSAMYLCASRPENVETYEQYFGPGTRLTVT.

This clone was picked up one time. The CDR3 protein is CASSYGQGAGDTQYF. The CDR3 nucleotides read TGTGCCAGCAGTTACGGACAGGGGGCGGGAGATACGCAGTATTTT. The chain links TRBV6-5 to TRBJ2-3; the match to TRBD1 covers 11 bases. The trim removed 2 bases at V and 5 bases at J, leaving 3 bases unmatched. CDR3 length: 15 amino acids. Looked up from germline, CDR1 is MNHEY and CDR2 is SVGAGI.

This chain uses TRBV2 with TRBJ1-4; D perhaps matches TRBD1 (5 bases). CDR3 length equals 14 residues. V lost 1 base to trimming and J lost 8 bases, with 11 bases between them. Germline CDR1 reads SNHLY; CDR2 reads FYNNEI. CDR3 residues: CASSEGGGWEKLFF. The CDR3, as DNA: TGTGCCAGCAGTGAAGGGGGGGGTTGGGAAAAACTGTTTTTT.

This chain connects TRBV5-1 to TRBJ1-2, with a tentative D call TRBD1 (6 bases). V lost 1 base and J 3 bases, leaving 13 bases between the germline ends. Germline V gives CDR1 SGHRS, CDR2 YFSETQ. CDR3 length equals 15 residues. CDR3 nucleotide sequence: TGCGCCAGCAGCTTGATGGGGGGGCCGGACTATGGCTACACCTTC. This encodes CASSLMGGPDYGYTF.

This chain connects TRBV7-9 to TRBJ1-3; D gene uncertain. CDR3 length equals 16 residues. Trimming removed 5 bases from V and 0 bases from J, with 14 bases in between. CDR1 is SEHNR, CDR2 FQNEAQ, per germline (reference sequence). The CDR3 here is CASSPSKGSSGNTIYF. The CDR3 nucleotides read TGTGCCAGCAGCCCGTCGAAAGGGAGCTCTGGAAACACCATATATTTT.

This clone has a single count. The chain recombines TRBV6-1 with TRBJ2-7, with 8 positions matching TRBD1. Looked up from germline, CDR1 is MNHNS and CDR2 is SASEGT. V gave up 5 bases and J gave up 5 bases; unmatched junction bases: 11. This CDR3 has 15 amino acids. The CDR3 reads CASSSTQGAINEQYF. CDR3 DNA: TGTGCCAGCAGTTCAACTCAGGGGGCGATAAACGAGCAGTACTTC.

This clone has only one observation. The junction and the germline gene differ at one end; a read error may be behind it. The same CDR3 arises from other DNA sequences in this sample as well. The rearrangement joins TRBV11-2 to TRBJ1-4; D call uncertain. CDR1 is SGHAT and CDR2 is FQNNGV in the germline V gene. This CDR3 has 18 amino acids. CDR3 loop: CASSLGRIRAEANEKLFF. In DNA form, the CDR3 reads TGTGCCAGCAGCTTAGGACGGATTAGAGCGGAGGCTAATGAAAAACTGTTTTTC.

The genes are TRBV27 and TRBJ2-5, with 10 nucleotides matching TRBD2. Judging by the DNA end, TRBJ2-7 fits better; the J call may be wrong. CDR3 size: 15 residues. Germline V gene lookup returns CDR1 MNHEY and CDR2 SMNVEV (reference sequence). CDR3 sequence: CASSPYSGGIYEQYF. CDR3 in DNA: TGTGCCAGCAGTCCCTATAGCGGGGGGATATACGAGCAGTACTTC.

The V gene is TRBV6-6, the J gene TRBJ2-2; TRBD2 agrees at 8 bases. The CDR3 runs to 15 residues. V shed 8 bases, J shed 3 bases, and the junction held 8 bases outside the gene matches. Germline CDR1 MNHNY, CDR2 SVGAGI (reference sequence). The CDR3: CASLSGGSYTGELFF. The CDR3 nucleotides are TGTGCCAGCCTGAGCGGGGGCTCTTACACCGGGGAGCTGTTTTTT.

The chain has TRBV7-2 and TRBJ1-6; D not resolved. Looked up from germline, CDR1 is SGHTA and CDR2 is FQGNSA. The CDR3 is made up of 14 amino acids. Trimming took off 6 bases at V and 11 bases at J, with 17 bases between the two ends. CDR3 sequence (DNA): TGTGCCAGCAGAGCTAGTTTTCCGACTGCACCCCTCCACTTT. Amino acids: CASRASFPTAPLHF.

The CDR3 here is CASSNRDIIGYVGSPLHF. The CDR3 bases are TGTGCCAGTAGCAACCGGGACATTATAGGCTATGTTGGTTCACCCCTCCACTTT. The V call is TRBV19, the J call TRBJ1-6; D is possibly TRBD1 (6 bases). This CDR3 is 18 amino acids long. V was cut by 6 bases and J by 9 bases, with 27 bases left in between. Germline loops: CDR1 LNHDA, CDR2 SQIVND (reference sequence).

The rearrangement joins TRBV19 to TRBJ1-1; perhaps TRBD1 as D (6 bases). Trimming shortened V by 4 bases and J by 2 bases, and 8 bases separated the two germline ends. This CDR3 comprises 13 residues. The germline gives CDR1 LNHDA, CDR2 SQIVND (reference sequence). CDR3 loop: CASSRGGNTEAFF. CDR3 nucleotides: TGTGCCAGTAGTAGAGGGGGTAACACTGAAGCTTTCTTT. Filled out from reference TRBV19 and TRBJ1-1, the complete variable domain reads DGGITQSPKYLFRKEGQNVTLSCEQNLNHDAMYWYRQDPGQGLRLIYYSQIVNDFQKGDIAEGYSVSREKKESFPLTVTSAQKNPTAFYLCASSRGGNTEAFFGQGTRLTVV.

This clone turned up a few times. The CDR3 reads CASSLIAEYEQYF. DNA of the CDR3: TGTGCCAGCAGTTTAATAGCGGAATACGAGCAGTACTTC. The chain uses TRBV28 and TRBJ2-7, with D tentatively TRBD2 (6 bases). CDR1 and CDR2 from the germline V gene are MDHEN and SYDVKM. The CDR3 spans 13 residues. The V gene lost 2 bases and the J gene lost 4 bases, with 9 bases spanning the gap.

The genes are TRBV6-5 and TRBJ2-7; a possible D gene is TRBD2 (7 bases). The CDR3 is 15 amino acids. Germline V CDR1 and CDR2: MNHEY, SVGAGI. The V gene lost 6 bases and the J gene lost 3 bases, with 18 bases spanning the gap. CDR3 sequence reads: CASSKQGGVNYEQYF. The DNA of the CDR3 is TGTGCCAGCAGCAAACAAGGGGGGGTGAACTACGAGCAGTACTTC.

The rearrangement joins TRBV6-5 to TRBJ2-5, with 8 bases identical to TRBD1. Unmatched junction bases numbered 3, after V lost 2 bases and J lost 7 bases. The CDR3 has 13 residues. Germline CDR1 reads MNHEY; CDR2 reads SVGAGI. CDR3 sequence: CASSYGTGGTQYF. CDR3 coding DNA: TGTGCCAGCAGTTACGGGACAGGAGGGACCCAGTACTTC.

This clone was counted once. The V call is TRBV11-3, the J call TRBJ2-1; D is uncertain. CDR1 and CDR2 from the germline V gene are SGHNT and YENEEA. Trimming removed 0 bases at V and 8 bases at J, with 5 bases between. The CDR3 has 12 residues. The CDR3 DNA follows: TGTGCCAGCAGCTTAGACCCCTATGAGCAGTTCTTC. Residues: CASSLDPYEQFF.

This clone appeared once. The chain couples TRBV9 to TRBJ1-2, with unresolved D. Germline lookup yields CDR1 SGDLS and CDR2 YYNGEE. V lost 1 base, J lost 2 bases, and 9 bases lay in between. CDR3 length: 14 amino acids. This CDR3 reads CASSVTPGNYGYTF. The CDR3 DNA follows: TGTGCCAGCAGCGTAACACCGGGAAACTATGGCTACACCTTC. Full variable domain (rest looked up from reference TRBV9 and TRBJ1-2): DSGVTQTPKHLITATGQRVTLRCSPRSGDLSVYWYQQSLDQGLQFLIQYYNGEERAKGNILERFSAQQFPDLHSELNLSSLELGDSALYFCASSVTPGNYGYTFGSGTRLTVV.

This CDR3 reads CASSKVRRGITTNEKLFF. The CDR3 DNA reads TGTGCCAGCAGCAAAGTTCGGCGGGGGATTACAACTAATGAAAAACTGTTTTTT. This sequence joins TRBV21-1 and TRBJ1-4. TRBV21-1 is annotated as a pseudogene. This CDR3 region has 18 residues.

This chain uses TRBV10-3 with TRBJ2-5, with 9 positions matching TRBD1. CDR1 and CDR2 from the germline V gene are ENHRY and SYGVKD. The length of the CDR3 is 14 residues. CDR3 sequence (DNA): TGTGTCCCCCGCGGGACAGGGACTCAAGAGACCCAGTACTTC. The encoded protein is CVPRGTGTQETQYF.